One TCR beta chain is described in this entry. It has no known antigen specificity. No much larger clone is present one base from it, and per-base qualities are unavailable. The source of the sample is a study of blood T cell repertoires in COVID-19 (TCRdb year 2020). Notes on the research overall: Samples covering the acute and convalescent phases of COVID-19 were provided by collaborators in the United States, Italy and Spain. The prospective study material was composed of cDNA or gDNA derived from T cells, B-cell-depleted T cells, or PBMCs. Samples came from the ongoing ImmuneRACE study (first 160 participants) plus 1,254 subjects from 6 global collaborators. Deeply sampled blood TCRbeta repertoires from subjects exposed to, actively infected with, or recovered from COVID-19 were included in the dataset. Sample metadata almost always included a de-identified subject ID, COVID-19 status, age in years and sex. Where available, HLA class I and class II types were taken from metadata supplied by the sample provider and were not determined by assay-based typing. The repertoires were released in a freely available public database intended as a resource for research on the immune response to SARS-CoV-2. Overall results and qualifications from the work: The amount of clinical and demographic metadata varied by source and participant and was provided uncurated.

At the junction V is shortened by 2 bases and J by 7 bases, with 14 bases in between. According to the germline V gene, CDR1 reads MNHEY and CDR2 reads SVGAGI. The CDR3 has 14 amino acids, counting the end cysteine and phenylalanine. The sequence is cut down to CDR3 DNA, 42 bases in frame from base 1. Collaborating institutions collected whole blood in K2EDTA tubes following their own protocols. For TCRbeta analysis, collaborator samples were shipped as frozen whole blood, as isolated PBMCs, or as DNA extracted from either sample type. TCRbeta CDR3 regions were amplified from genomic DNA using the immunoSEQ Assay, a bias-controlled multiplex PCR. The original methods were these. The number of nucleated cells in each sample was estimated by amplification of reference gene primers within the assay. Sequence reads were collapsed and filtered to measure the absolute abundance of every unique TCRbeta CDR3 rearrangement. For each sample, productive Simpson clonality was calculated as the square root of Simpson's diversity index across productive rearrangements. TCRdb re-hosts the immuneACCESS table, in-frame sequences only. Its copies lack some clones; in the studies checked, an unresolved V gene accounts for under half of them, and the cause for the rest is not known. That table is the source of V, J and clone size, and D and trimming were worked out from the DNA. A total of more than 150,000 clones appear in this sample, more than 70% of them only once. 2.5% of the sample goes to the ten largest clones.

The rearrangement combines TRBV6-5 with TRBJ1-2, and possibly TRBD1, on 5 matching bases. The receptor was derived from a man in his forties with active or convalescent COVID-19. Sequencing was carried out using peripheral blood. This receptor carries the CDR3 CASSYGTRGSGYTF. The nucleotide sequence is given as TGTGCCAGCAGTTACGGGACTCGGGGGAGTGGCTACACCTTC.